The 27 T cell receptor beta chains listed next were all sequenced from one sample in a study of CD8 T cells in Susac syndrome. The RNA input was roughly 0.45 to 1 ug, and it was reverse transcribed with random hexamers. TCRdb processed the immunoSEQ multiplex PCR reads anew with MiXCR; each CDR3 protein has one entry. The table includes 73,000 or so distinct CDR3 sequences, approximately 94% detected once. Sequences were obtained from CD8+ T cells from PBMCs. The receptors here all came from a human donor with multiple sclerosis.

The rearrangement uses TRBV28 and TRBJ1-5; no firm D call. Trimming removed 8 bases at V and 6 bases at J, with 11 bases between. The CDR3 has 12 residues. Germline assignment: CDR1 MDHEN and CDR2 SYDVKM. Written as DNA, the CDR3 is TGTGCCAGCCTACGGGGTGTTCAGCCCCAGCATTTT. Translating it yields CASLRGVQPQHF.

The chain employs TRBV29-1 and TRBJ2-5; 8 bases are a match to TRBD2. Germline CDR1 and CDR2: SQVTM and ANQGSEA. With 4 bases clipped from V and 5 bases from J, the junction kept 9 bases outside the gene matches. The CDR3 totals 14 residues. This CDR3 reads CSVGTGGAGETQYF. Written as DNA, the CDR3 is TGCAGCGTTGGTACCGGGGGGGCGGGTGAGACCCAGTACTTC.

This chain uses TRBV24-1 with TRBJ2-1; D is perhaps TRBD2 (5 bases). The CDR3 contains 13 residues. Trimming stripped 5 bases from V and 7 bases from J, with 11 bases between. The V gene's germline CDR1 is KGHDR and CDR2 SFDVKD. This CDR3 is CATSAGLVNEQFF. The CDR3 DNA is TGTGCCACCAGTGCCGGACTGGTAAATGAGCAGTTCTTC.

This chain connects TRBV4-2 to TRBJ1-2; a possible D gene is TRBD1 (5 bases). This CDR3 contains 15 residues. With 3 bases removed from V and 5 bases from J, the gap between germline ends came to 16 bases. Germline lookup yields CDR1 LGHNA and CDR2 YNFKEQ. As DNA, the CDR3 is TGTGCCAGCAGCCAGGGGGGTGACTTCAGGTATGGCTACACCTTC. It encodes CASSQGGDFRYGYTF.

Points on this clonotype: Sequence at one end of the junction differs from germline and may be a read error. In nucleotides, the CDR3 is TGTGCCAGCGCCGAGTTTACAGGGACAGACTTC. This codes for CASAEFTGTDF. The V and J genes are TRBV11-2 and TRBJ2-7, with 7 bases identical to TRBD1. The CDR3 contains 11 residues. CDR1 and CDR2 (germline): SGHAT, FQNNGV.

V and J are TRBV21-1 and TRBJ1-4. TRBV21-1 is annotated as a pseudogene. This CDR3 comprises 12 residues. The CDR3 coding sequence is TGTGCCAGCAGCGGGGCTGATGAAAAACTGTTTTTT. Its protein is CASSGADEKLFF.

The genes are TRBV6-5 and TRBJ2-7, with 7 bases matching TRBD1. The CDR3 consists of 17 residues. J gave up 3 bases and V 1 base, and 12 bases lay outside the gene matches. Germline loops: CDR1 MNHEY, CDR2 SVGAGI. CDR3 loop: CASSYFTWAGGNYEQYF. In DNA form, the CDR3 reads TGTGCCAGCAGTTACTTTACGTGGGCAGGGGGTAACTACGAGCAGTACTTC.

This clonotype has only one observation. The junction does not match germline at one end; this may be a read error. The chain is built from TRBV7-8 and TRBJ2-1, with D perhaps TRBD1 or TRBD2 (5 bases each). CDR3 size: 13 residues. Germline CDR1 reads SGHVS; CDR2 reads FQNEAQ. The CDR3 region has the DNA TGTGCCAGCAGCTTAACCGAGGGGCCCGGGCGGGTCTTC. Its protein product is CASSLTEGPGRVF.

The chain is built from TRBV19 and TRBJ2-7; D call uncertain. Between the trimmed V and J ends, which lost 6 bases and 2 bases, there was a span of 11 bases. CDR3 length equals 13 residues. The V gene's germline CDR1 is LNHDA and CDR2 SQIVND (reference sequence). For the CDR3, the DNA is TGTGCCAGTAGATTCGGACCGGCCTACGAGCAGTACTTC. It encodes CASRFGPAYEQYF.

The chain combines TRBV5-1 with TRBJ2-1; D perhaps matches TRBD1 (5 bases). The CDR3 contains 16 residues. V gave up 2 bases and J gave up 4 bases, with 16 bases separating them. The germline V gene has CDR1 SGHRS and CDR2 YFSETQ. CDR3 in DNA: TGCGCCAGCAGCTTAGGCTTGGGGCAACCATACAATGAGCAGTTCTTC. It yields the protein CASSLGLGQPYNEQFF.

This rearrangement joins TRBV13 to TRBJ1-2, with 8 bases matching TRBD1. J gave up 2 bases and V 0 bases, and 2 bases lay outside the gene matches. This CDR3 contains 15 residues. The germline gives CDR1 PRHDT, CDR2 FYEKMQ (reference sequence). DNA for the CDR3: TGTGCCAGCAGCTTAGGGGACAGGGAGAACTATGGCTACACCTTC. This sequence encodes CASSLGDRENYGYTF.

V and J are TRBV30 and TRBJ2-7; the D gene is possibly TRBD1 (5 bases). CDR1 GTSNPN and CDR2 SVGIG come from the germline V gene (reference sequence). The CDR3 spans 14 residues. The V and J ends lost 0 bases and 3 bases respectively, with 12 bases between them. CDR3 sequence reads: CAWSVKGYFYEQYF. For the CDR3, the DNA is TGTGCCTGGAGTGTAAAGGGGTATTTCTACGAGCAGTACTTC.

In nucleotides, the CDR3 is TGTGCCAGCAGTGAACTAGCAGGATACAATGAGCAGTTCTTC. Its protein is CASSELAGYNEQFF. The V gene is TRBV25-1, the J gene TRBJ2-1, with D perhaps matching TRBD2 (5 bases). The length of the CDR3 is 14 residues. Germline values: CDR1 MGHDK, CDR2 SYGVNS. The V end lost 2 bases, the J end lost 4 bases, and 9 bases lay between the germline ends. Full variable domain (outside the CDR3, taken from reference TRBV25-1 and TRBJ2-1): EADIYQTPRYLVIGTGKKITLECSQTMGHDKMYWYQQDPGMELHLIHYSYGVNSTEKGDLSSESTVSRIRTEHFPLTLESARPSHTSQYLCASSELAGYNEQFFGPGTRLTVL.

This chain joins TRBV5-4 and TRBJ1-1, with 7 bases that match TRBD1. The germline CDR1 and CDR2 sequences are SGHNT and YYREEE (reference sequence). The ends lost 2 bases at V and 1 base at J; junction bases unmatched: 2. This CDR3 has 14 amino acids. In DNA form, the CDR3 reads TGTGCCAGCAGCTTCGACAGGGAGAACACTGAAGCTTTCTTT. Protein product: CASSFDRENTEAFF. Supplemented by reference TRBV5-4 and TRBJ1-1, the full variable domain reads ETGVTQSPTHLIKTRGQQVTLRCSSQSGHNTVSWYQQALGQGPQFIFQYYREEENGRGNFPPRFSGLQFPNYSSELNVNALELDDSALYLCASSFDRENTEAFFGQGTRLTVV.

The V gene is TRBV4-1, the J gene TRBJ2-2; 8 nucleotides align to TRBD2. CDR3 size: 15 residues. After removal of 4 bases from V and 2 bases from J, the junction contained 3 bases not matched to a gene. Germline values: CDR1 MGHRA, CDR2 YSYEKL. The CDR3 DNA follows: TGCGCCAGCAGCCTACTAGCGGCCAACACCGGGGAGCTGTTTTTT. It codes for CASSLLAANTGELFF.

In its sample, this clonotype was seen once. CDR3 DNA sequence: TGCAGCGTCCGCCTTGAAAAACTGTTTTTT. As protein: CSVRLEKLFF. The J gene is TRBJ1-4, the V gene TRBV29-1; D is uncertain. Trimming pared 6 bases from V and 7 bases from J, leaving 6 bases between. Germline loops: CDR1 SQVTM, CDR2 ANQGSEA. This CDR3 has 10 amino acids.

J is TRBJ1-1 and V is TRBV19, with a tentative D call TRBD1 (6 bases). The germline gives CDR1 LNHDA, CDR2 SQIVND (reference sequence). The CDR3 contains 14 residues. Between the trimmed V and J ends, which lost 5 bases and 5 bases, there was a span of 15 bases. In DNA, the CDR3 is TGTGCCAGTAGTCCCCGGGGGGCTGGGACTGAAGCTTTCTTT. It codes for CASSPRGAGTEAFF.

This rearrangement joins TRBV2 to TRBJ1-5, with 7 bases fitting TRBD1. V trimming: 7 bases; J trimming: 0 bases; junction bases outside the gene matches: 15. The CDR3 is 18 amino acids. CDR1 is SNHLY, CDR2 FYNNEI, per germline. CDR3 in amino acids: CASIFDRVNPSSNQPQHF. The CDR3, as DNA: TGTGCCAGCATCTTCGACAGGGTCAACCCCAGTAGCAATCAGCCCCAGCATTTT.

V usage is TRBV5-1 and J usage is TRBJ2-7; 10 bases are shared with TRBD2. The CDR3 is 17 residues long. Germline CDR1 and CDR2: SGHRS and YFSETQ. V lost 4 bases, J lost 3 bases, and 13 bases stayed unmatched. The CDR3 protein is CASSPRDPSGSSYEQYF. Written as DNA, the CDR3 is TGCGCCAGCAGCCCTAGGGACCCTAGCGGGAGCAGCTACGAGCAGTACTTC.

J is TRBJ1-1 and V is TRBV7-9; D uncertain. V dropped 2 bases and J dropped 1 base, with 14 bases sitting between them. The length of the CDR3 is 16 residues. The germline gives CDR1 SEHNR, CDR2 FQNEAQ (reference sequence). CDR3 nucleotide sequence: TGTGCCAGCAGCTTACTGGCCCCTGATAAGAACACTGAAGCTTTCTTT. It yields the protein CASSLLAPDKNTEAFF.

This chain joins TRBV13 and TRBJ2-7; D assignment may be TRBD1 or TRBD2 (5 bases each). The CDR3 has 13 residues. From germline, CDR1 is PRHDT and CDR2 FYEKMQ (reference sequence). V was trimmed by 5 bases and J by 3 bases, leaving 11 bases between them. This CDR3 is CASSRGRNYEQYF. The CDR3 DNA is TGTGCCAGCAGCCGGGGACGAAACTACGAGCAGTACTTC.

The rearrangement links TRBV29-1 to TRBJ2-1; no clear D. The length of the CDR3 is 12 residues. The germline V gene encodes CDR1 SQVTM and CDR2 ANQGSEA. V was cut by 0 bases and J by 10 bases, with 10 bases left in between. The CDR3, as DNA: TGCAGCGTTGAAGATAATGGGCCCGAGCAGTTCTTC. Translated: CSVEDNGPEQFF.

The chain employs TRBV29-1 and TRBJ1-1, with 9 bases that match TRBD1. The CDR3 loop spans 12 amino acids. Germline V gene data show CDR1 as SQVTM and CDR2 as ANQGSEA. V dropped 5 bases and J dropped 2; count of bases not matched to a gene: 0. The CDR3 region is CSVTGGNTEAFF. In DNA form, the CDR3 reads TGCAGCGTTACAGGGGGCAACACTGAAGCTTTCTTT.

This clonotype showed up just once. CDR3 in amino acids: CASIGTSGGPPWNEQFF. Here the CDR3 DNA reads TGTGCCAGTATAGGGACTAGCGGGGGGCCACCGTGGAATGAGCAGTTCTTC. V usage is TRBV19 and J usage is TRBJ2-1; 15 nucleotides match TRBD2. V trimming: 7 bases; J trimming: 7 bases; junction bases outside the gene matches: 11. Germline V gives CDR1 LNHDA, CDR2 SQIVND (reference sequence). This CDR3 region has 17 residues.

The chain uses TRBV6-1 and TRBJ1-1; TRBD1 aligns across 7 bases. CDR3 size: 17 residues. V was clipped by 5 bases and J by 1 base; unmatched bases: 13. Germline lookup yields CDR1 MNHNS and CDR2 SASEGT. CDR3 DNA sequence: TGTGCCAGCAGTCAGCGACAGGGCTCTCTGAAGAACACTGAAGCTTTCTTT. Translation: CASSQRQGSLKNTEAFF.

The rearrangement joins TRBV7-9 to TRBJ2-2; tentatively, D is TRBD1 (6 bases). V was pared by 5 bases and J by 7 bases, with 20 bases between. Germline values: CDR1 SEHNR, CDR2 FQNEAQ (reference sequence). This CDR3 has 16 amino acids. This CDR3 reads CASSPADAGDDGELFF. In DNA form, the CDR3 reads TGTGCCAGCAGCCCCGCTGATGCAGGGGACGACGGGGAGCTGTTTTTT.

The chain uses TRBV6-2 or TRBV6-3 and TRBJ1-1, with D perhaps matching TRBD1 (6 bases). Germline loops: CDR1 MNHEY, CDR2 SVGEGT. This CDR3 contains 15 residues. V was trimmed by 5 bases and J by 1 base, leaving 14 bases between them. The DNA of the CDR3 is TGTGCCAGCAGTCCCTACAGGGCCTCGAACACTGAAGCTTTCTTT. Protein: CASSPYRASNTEAFF.